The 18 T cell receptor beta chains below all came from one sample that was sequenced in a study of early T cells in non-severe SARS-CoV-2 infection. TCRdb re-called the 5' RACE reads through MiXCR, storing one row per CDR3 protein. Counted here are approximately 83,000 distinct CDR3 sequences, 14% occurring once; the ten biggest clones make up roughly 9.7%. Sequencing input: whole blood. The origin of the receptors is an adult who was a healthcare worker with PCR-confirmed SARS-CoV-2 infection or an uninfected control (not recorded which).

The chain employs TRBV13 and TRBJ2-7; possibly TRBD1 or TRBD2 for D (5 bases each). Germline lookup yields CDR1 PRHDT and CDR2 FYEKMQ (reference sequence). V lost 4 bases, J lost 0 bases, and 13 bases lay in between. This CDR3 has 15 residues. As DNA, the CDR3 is TGTGCCAGCAGCTCCGGGGCACTTAGCTCCTACGAGCAGTACTTC. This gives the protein CASSSGALSSYEQYF.

CDR3 sequence (DNA): TGCGCCAGCAGCCCTATCACTACCGGGGCCCCAGATACGCAGTATTTT. This codes for CASSPITTGAPDTQYF. V usage is TRBV5-1 and J usage is TRBJ2-3; D possibly matches TRBD1 or TRBD2 (5 bases each). Trimming stripped 4 bases from V and 4 bases from J, with 19 bases between. Per the germline V gene, CDR1 is SGHRS and CDR2 is YFSETQ. CDR3 length: 16 residues. Combining the CDR3 with reference TRBV5-1 and TRBJ2-3 gives the whole variable domain KAGVTQTPRYLIKTRGQQVTLSCSPISGHRSVSWYQQTPGQGLQFLFEYFSETQRNKGNFPGRFSGRQFSNSRSEMNVSTLELGDSALYLCASSPITTGAPDTQYFGPGTRLTVL.

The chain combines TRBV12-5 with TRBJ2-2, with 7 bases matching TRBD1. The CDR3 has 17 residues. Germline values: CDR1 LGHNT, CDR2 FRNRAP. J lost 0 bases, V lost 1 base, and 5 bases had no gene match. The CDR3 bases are TGTGCTAGTGGTTTGGGACCGGGACAGTCGAACACCGGGGAGCTGTTTTTT. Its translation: CASGLGPGQSNTGELFF.

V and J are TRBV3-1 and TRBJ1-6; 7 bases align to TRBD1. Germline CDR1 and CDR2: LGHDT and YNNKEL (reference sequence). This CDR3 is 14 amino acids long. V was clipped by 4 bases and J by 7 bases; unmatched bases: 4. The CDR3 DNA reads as TGTGCCAGCAGCCCGGGACAGTTAAATTCACCCCTCCACTTT. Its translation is CASSPGQLNSPLHF. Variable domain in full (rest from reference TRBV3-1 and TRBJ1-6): DTAVSQTPKYLVTQMGNDKSIKCEQNLGHDTMYWYKQDSKKFLKIMFSYNNKELIINETVPNRFSPKSPDKAHLNLHINSLELGDSAVYFCASSPGQLNSPLHFGNGTRLTVT.

In DNA, the CDR3 is TGTGCCAGCTCCCCCACGGTTGAACATGAGGGGATCTTCGGCGACACTGAAGCTTTCTTT. Translating it yields CASSPTVEHEGIFGDTEAFF. V gene TRBV27 combines with J gene TRBJ1-1; possible D gene TRBD1, 5 bases. Trimming left V 8 bases short and J 3 bases short, with 34 bases between. Germline V gene sequence: CDR1 MNHEY, CDR2 SMNVEV (reference sequence). The CDR3 length is 20 residues.

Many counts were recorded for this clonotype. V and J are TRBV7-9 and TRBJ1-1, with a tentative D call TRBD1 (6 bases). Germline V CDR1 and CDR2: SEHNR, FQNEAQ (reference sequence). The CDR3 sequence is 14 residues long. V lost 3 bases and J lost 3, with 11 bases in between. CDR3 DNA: TGTGCCAGCAGCTTGCACAGGGTTGACACTGAAGCTTTCTTT. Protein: CASSLHRVDTEAFF.

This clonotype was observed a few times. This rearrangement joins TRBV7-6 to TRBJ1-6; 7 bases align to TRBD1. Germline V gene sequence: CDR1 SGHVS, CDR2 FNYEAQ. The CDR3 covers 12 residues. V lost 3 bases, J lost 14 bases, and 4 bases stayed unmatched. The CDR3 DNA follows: TGTGCCAGCAGCTTCTCCCAGGGGGCCCTCCACTTT. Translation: CASSFSQGALHF. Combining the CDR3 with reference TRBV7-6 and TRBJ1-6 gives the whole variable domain GAGVSQSPRYKVTKRGQDVALRCDPISGHVSLYWYRQALGQGPEFLTYFNYEAQQDKSGLPNDRFSAERPEGSISTLTIQRTEQRDSAMYRCASSFSQGALHFGNGTRLTVT.

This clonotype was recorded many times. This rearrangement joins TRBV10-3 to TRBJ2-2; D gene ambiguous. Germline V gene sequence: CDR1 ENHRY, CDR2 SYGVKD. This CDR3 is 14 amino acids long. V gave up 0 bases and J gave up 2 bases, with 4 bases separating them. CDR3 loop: CAISESRNTGELFF. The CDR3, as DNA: TGTGCCATCAGTGAGTCCCGTAACACCGGGGAGCTGTTTTTT.

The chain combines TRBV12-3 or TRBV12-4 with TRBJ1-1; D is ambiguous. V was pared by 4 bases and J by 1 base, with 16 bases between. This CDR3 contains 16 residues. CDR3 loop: CASSSWRPPENTEAFF. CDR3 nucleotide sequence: TGTGCCAGCAGTTCCTGGAGGCCGCCGGAGAACACTGAAGCTTTCTTT.

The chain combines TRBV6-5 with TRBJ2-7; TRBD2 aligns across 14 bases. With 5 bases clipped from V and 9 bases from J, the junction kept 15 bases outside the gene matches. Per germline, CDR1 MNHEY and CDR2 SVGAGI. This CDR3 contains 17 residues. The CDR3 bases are TGTGCCAGCAGTCGCGGACTAGCGGGGGGATCCGACGGGCGGCAGTACTTC. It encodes CASSRGLAGGSDGRQYF.

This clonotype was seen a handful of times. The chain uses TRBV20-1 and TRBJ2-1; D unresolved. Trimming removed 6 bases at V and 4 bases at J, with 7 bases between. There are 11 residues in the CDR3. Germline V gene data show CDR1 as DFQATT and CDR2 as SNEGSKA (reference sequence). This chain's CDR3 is CSAGGYNEQFF. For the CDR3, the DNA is TGCAGTGCGGGCGGATACAATGAGCAGTTCTTC.

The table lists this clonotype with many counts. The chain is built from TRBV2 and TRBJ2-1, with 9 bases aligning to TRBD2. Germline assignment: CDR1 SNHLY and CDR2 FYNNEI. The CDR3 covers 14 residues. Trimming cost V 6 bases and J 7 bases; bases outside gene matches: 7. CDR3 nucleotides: TGTGCCAGCAGCCCGGGACTAGCATATAATGAGCAGTTCTTC. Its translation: CASSPGLAYNEQFF.

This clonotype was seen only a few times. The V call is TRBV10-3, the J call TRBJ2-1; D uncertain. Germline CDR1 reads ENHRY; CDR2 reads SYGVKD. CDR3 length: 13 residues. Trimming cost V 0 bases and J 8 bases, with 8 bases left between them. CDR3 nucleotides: TGTGCCATCAGTGAGTCAGGGTTCGATGAGCAGTTCTTC. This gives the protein CAISESGFDEQFF.

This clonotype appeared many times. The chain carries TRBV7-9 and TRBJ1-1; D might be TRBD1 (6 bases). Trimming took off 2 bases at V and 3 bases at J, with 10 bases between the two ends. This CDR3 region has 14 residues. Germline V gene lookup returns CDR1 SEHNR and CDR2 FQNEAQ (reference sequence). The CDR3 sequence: CASSLRDTDTEAFF. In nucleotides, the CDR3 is TGTGCCAGCAGCTTACGGGACACGGACACTGAAGCTTTCTTT.

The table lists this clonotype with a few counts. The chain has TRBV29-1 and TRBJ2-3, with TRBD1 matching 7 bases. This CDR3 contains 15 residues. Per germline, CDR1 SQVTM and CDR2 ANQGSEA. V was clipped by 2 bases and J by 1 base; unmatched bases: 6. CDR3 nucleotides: TGCAGCGTTGAAAGGGGGCTAGTCGGCACAGATACGCAGTATTTT. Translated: CSVERGLVGTDTQYF.

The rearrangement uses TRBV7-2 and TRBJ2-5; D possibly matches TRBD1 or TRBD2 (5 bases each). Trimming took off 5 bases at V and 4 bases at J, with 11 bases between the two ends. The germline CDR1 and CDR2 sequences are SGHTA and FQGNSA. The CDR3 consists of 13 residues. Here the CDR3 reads CASSPTRGETQYF. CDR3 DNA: TGTGCCAGCAGCCCAACTAGGGGAGAGACCCAGTACTTC.

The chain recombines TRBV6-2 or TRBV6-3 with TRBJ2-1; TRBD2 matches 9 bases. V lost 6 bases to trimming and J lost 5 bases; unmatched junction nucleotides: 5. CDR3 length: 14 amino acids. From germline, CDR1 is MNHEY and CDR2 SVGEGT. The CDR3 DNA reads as TGTGCCAGCAGCCGGACTAGCGTCAACAATGAGCAGTTCTTC. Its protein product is CASSRTSVNNEQFF.

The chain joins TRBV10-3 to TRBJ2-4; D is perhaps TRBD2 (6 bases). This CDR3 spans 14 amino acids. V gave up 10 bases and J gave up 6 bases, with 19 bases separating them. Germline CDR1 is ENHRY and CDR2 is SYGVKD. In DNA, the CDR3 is TGTGCCACCGCCAATAGCGGAGATGGAAACATTCAGTACTTC. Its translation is CATANSGDGNIQYF.